This T cell receptor (beta chain) was obtained from a study of cytomegalovirus exposure and HLA in healthy donors. The study, taken as a whole, reports: TCR beta sequences reportedly predicted most subjects' HLA-A and HLA-B alleles accurately. It was in a later analysis that TCR association rates were seen to vary by HLA locus, highest for DRB1 and lowest for HLA-C.

The study ran its PCR with 60 Vbeta and 13 Jbeta primers. The protocol was immunoSEQ multiplex PCR, while the TCRdb copy is restricted to in-frame clones and leaves out a portion. The data show 120,000 or so clones, around four fifths seen once. A note on this clone: Its matching antigen is unknown.

The CDR3 spans 14 residues. Germline V gene data show CDR1 as MNHNS and CDR2 as SASEGT. The ends were cut back, 5 bases at V and 5 bases at J, with 15 bases in the middle. This chain uses TRBV6-1 with TRBJ1-2; TRBD1 is a possible D gene (6 bases). Sequencing used PBMCs. This clonotype originated in a man aged 18 to 29 in good health and CMV-seropositive. CDR3 loop: CASSLLGQGYGYTF. The CDR3 DNA reads as TGTGCCAGCAGTTTATTGGGGCAGGGGTATGGCTACACCTTC.